This TCR beta chain emerged from a study of blood T cell repertoires in COVID-19. Study in general: Material from acute and convalescent COVID-19 was sourced from the United States, Italy and Spain. Sources were T cells, B-cell-depleted T cells, or PBMCs; the material itself was cDNA or gDNA.

TCRdb keeps only in-frame clones here, not all; method: immunoSEQ multiplex PCR. In the table there are some 260,000 clones, approximately 90% of which are singletons. Donors in Cohort 3 counted as recovered after two negative PCRs, clearance, or symptom resolution. Many counts were recorded for this clone. Sequencing was carried out using PBMCs or T cells enriched from blood (not recorded which). The clonotype originates from a middle-aged man who had recovered from COVID-19.

In DNA form, the CDR3 reads TGTGCCAGCAGCTTTGGACTAGCGGGTCTCACCGGGGAGCTGTTTTTT. It is translated as CASSFGLAGLTGELFF. The V gene is TRBV5-4, the J gene TRBJ2-2; the match to TRBD2 covers 11 bases. This CDR3 region has 16 residues. The germline V gene has CDR1 SGHNT and CDR2 YYREEE (reference sequence). After removal of 2 bases from V and 4 bases from J, the junction contained 4 bases not matched to a gene.